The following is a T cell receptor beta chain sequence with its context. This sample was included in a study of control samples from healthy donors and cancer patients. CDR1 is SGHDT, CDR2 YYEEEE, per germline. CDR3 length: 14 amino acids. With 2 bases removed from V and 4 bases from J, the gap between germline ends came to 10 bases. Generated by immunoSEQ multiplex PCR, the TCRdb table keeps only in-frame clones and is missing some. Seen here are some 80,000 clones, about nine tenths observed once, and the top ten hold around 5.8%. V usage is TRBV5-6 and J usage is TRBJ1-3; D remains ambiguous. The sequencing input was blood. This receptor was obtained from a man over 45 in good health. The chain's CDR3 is CASSFAFFGNTIYF. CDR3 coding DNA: TGTGCCAGCAGCTTCGCTTTTTTCGGAAACACCATATATTTT.